The rows below give T cell receptor beta chains drawn from one sample of a study of cytotoxic CD8 clonotypes in ibrutinib-treated CLL. Measured with immunoSEQ multiplex PCR; TCRdb has only the in-frame clones, and not every one. The table includes 120,000 to 150,000 clones, 60% to 80% detected once. The sequencing here drew on PBMCs, taken after 12 months of ibrutinib treatment. These receptors came from a human donor with chronic lymphocytic leukemia. The CDR3 runs from the conserved cysteine through the conserved F or W. D genes are given only for firm matches. Only some rows state a clone size, as once, few, many or a class for expanded clones.

clone_size	v_call	j_call	d_call	cdr3_aa	cdr3_nt
-	TRBV28	TRBJ2-7	TRBD1	CASRRQGISYEQYF	TGTGCCAGCAGGAGACAGGGGATTTCCTACGAGCAGTACTTC
-	TRBV28	TRBJ1-1	-	CASTTEGQAFF	TGTGCCAGCACCACAGAGGGTCAAGCTTTCTTT
-	TRBV7-2	TRBJ2-1	TRBD2	CASSMPGLAGEGSYNEQFF	TGTGCCAGCAGCATGCCGGGACTAGCGGGAGAGGGGTCCTACAATGAGCAGTTCTTC
-	TRBV7-9	TRBJ1-5	-	CASSVNNQPQHF	TGTGCCAGCAGCGTAAACAATCAGCCCCAGCATTTT
many	TRBV7-3	TRBJ2-1	-	CASSLRGGFSYNEQFF	TGTGCCAGCAGCTTAAGGGGCGGGTTCTCCTACAATGAGCAGTTCTTC
-	TRBV30	TRBJ2-1	TRBD2	CAWNLAGGPGGEQFF	TGTGCCTGGAATCTAGCGGGAGGGCCTGGTGGTGAGCAGTTCTTC
-	TRBV7-7	TRBJ2-5	-	CASSRDRQETQYF	TGTGCCAGCAGCCGTGACAGACAAGAGACCCAGTACTTC
-	TRBV6-6	TRBJ1-4	-	CASSTQAEKLFF	TGTGCCAGCAGTACACAGGCTGAAAAACTGTTTTTT
-	TRBV28	TRBJ2-5	-	CASSLSVQETQYF	TGTGCCAGCAGTTTGAGCGTCCAAGAGACCCAGTACTTC
-	TRBV5-1	TRBJ2-7	-	CASSLDSPPYEQYF	TGCGCCAGCAGCTTGGATAGCCCCCCGTACGAGCAGTACTTC
-	TRBV4-1	TRBJ2-1	-	CASSQDTNEQFF	TGCGCCAGCAGCCAAGATACCAATGAGCAGTTCTTC
-	TRBV7-9	TRBJ2-3	TRBD1	CASSTRTGTLDTQYF	TGTGCCAGCAGTACTCGGACAGGGACGTTAGATACGCAGTATTTT
once	TRBV27	TRBJ2-2	-	CASSLGTYNTGELFF	TGTGCCAGCAGCTTGGGGACATATAACACCGGGGAGCTGTTTTTT
-	TRBV6-5	TRBJ1-2	TRBD1	CASTAYRGLYGYTF	TGTGCCAGCACTGCCTACAGGGGGCTCTATGGCTACACCTTC
-	TRBV7-6	TRBJ2-2	-	CASSLEYRRNTGELFF	TGTGCCAGCAGCTTAGAATACAGAAGGAACACCGGGGAGCTGTTTTTT
-	TRBV6-4	TRBJ1-4	-	CASSDSGSPNEKLFF	TGTGCCAGCAGTGACTCAGGGTCGCCTAATGAAAAACTGTTTTTT
-	TRBV5-1	TRBJ2-5	-	CASSLTGSQETQYF	TGCGCCAGCAGCTTGACGGGCTCACAAGAGACCCAGTACTTC
-	TRBV9	TRBJ1-4	-	CASSGGRDGLNEKLFF	TGTGCCAGCAGCGGCGGGCGGGACGGCCTGAATGAAAAACTGTTTTTT
-	TRBV5-1	TRBJ2-2	-	CASSLRQLSGELFF	TGCGCCAGCAGCTTGCGCCAATTGAGCGGGGAGCTGTTTTTT
once	TRBV5-1	TRBJ1-4	-	CASSLSRVTNEKLFF	TGCGCCAGCAGCTTGAGCCGGGTAACTAATGAAAAACTGTTTTTT
-	TRBV7-2	TRBJ1-5	TRBD1	CASRGTGGNQPQHF	TGTGCCAGTCGGGGGACAGGGGGCAATCAGCCCCAGCATTTT
few	TRBV7-2	TRBJ2-2	-	CASTVLGDASGELFF	TGTGCCAGCACGGTTTTAGGGGACGCCTCCGGGGAGCTGTTTTTT
-	TRBV19	TRBJ2-7	-	CASRGVGFNSYEQYF	TGTGCCAGTAGGGGGGTAGGGTTCAACTCCTACGAGCAGTACTTC
-	TRBV5-1	TRBJ2-3	-	CASSLGWSTDTQYF	TGCGCCAGCAGCTTGGGGTGGAGCACAGATACGCAGTATTTT
once	TRBV7-2	TRBJ2-2	-	CASSLGLPGRMRELFF	TGTGCCAGCAGCCTAGGCCTCCCAGGCCGGATGCGGGAGCTGTTTTTT
-	TRBV4-3	TRBJ1-3	-	CASSRTWGLGNTIYF	TGCGCCAGCAGCCGAACGTGGGGGCTAGGAAACACCATATATTTT
-	TRBV7-6	TRBJ1-4	TRBD1	CASRSGQAKATNEKLFF	TGTGCCAGCAGATCTGGACAGGCCAAGGCAACTAATGAAAAACTGTTTTTT
-	TRBV7-9	TRBJ2-3	-	CASSPSGTSTDTQYF	TGTGCCAGCAGCCCATCCGGGACTAGCACAGATACGCAGTATTTT
-	TRBV30	TRBJ1-5	TRBD1	CAWSLGTGIFQPQHF	TGTGCCTGGAGTTTAGGGACAGGGATCTTTCAGCCCCAGCATTTT
few	TRBV6-1	TRBJ1-2	-	CASSSTDYGYTF	TGTGCCAGCAGTTCGACAGACTATGGCTACACCTTC
-	TRBV11-2	TRBJ2-7	TRBD1	CASSLYGQGISSYEQYF	TGTGCCAGCAGCTTATATGGACAGGGGATAAGCTCCTACGAGCAGTACTTC
once	TRBV5-1	TRBJ2-5	-	CASNTGQLETQYF	TGCGCCAGCAACACTGGACAGCTAGAGACCCAGTACTTC
-	TRBV28	TRBJ2-3	-	CATRLTTDTQYF	TGTGCCACCCGGCTAACCACAGATACGCAGTATTTT
-	TRBV4-3	TRBJ2-1	TRBD2	CASSQLITGTSSAAYNEQFF	TGCGCCAGCAGCCAACTTATCACCGGGACTAGCTCAGCCGCCTACAATGAGCAGTTCTTC
-	TRBV6-5	TRBJ2-5	-	CASSPPPGARGTQYF	TGTGCCAGCAGTCCCCCTCCGGGAGCCAGGGGGACCCAGTACTTC
-	TRBV19	TRBJ2-3	TRBD1	CASSKNRGDTQYF	TGTGCCAGTAGTAAGAACAGGGGAGATACGCAGTATTTT
once	TRBV5-4	TRBJ2-1	-	CASSVDSRLYNEQFF	TGTGCCAGCAGCGTAGACAGCAGACTCTACAATGAGCAGTTCTTC
-	TRBV6-5	TRBJ1-1	-	CASRGSIRTEAFF	TGTGCCAGCAGGGGCAGTATTAGGACTGAAGCTTTCTTT
-	TRBV9	TRBJ2-3	-	CASSVGTANTDTQYF	TGTGCCAGCAGCGTAGGTACGGCGAACACAGATACGCAGTATTTT
-	TRBV18	TRBJ2-5	-	CASSPPPGSLKETQYF	TGTGCCAGCTCACCACCCCCCGGGTCGCTAAAAGAGACCCAGTACTTC
-	TRBV7-9	TRBJ2-3	TRBD1	CASSPGQFSTDTQYF	TGTGCCAGCAGTCCGGGACAGTTTAGCACAGATACGCAGTATTTT
-	TRBV4-2	TRBJ1-4	TRBD1	CASSQDTTGGEKLFF	TGTGCCAGCAGCCAAGATACGACAGGGGGCGAAAAACTGTTTTTT